Here is one T cell receptor (beta chain) with its context. The PCR had 60 Vbeta and 13 Jbeta primers. Here immunoSEQ multiplex PCR was the method, and the copy in TCRdb shows in-frame clones only, minus some. The sample has about 120,000 clones; 76% are singletons. The germline gives CDR1 SGHVS, CDR2 FQNEAQ. The CDR3 is made up of 16 amino acids. Between the trimmed V and J ends, which lost 3 bases and 3 bases, there was a span of 14 bases. This sample is part of a study of cytomegalovirus exposure and HLA in healthy donors. Material for sequencing was PBMCs. This sequence joins TRBV7-8 and TRBJ1-4; maybe TRBD1 (6 bases). This clonotype originated in a young man in good health and CMV-seropositive. CDR3 nucleotide sequence: TGTGCCAGCAGCTTCGCTCCGGGACAATCTAATGAAAAACTGTTTTTT. Its protein product is CASSFAPGQSNEKLFF.